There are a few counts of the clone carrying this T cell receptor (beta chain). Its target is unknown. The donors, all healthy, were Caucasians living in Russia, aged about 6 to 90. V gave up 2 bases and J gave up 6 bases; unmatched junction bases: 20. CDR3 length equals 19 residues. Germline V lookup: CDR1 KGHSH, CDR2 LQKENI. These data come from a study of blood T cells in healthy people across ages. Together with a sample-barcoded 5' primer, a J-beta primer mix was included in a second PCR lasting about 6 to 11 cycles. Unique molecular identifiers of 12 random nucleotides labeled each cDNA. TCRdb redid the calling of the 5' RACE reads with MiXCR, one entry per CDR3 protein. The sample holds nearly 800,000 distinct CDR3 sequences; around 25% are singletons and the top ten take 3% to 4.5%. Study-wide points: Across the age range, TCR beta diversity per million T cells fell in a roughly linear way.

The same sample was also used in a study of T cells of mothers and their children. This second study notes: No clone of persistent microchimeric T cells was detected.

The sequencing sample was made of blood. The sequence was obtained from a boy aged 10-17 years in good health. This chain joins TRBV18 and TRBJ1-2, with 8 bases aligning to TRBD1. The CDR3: CASSPTSDRVVPPPNGYTF. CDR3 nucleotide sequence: TGTGCCAGCTCACCAACGTCGGACAGGGTCGTTCCGCCGCCGAATGGCTACACCTTC.